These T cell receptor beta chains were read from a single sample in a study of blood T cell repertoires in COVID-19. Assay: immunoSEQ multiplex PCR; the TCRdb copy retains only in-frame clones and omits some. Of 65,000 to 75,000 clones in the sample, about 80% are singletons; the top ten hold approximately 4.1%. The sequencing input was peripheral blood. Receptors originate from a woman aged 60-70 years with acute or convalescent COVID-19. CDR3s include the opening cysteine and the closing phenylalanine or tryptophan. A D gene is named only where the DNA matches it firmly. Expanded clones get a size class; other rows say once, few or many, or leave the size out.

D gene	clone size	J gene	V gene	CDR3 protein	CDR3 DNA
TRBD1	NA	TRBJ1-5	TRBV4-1	CASSTRTGRDQPQHF	TGCGCCAGCAGCACCCGGACAGGGAGAGATCAGCCCCAGCATTTT
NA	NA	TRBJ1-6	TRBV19	CASSKGKEPLHF	TGTGCCAGTAGCAAGGGGAAGGAGCCCCTCCACTTT
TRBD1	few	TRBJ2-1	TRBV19	CASSILSHTGVYNEQFF	TGTGCCAGTAGTATACTCTCCCATACAGGGGTCTACAATGAGCAGTTCTTC
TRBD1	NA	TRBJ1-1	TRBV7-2	CASSQTGQGAGAFF	TGTGCCAGCAGCCAGACGGGACAGGGAGCAGGAGCTTTCTTT
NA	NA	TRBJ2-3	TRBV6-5	CASRGDTDTQYF	TGTGCCAGCCGCGGGGACACAGATACGCAGTATTTT
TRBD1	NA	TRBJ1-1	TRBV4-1	CASSPRHRDRVTEAFF	TGCGCCAGCAGCCCACGCCACCGGGACAGGGTAACTGAAGCTTTCTTT
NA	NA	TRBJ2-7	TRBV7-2	CASSLEWAGNEQYF	TGTGCCAGCAGCTTAGAGTGGGCGGGGAACGAGCAGTACTTC
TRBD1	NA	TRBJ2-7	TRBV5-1	CASSLGVRDSDYEQYF	TGCGCCAGCAGCTTGGGGGTCCGGGACAGTGACTACGAGCAGTACTTC
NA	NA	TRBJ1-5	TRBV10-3	CAISDGTQNQPQHF	TGTGCCATCAGTGATGGGACACAGAATCAGCCCCAGCATTTT
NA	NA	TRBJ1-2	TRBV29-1	CSVDPVNYGYTF	TGCAGCGTTGACCCCGTTAACTATGGCTACACCTTC
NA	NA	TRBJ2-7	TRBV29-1	CSVEIPRRQGGEQYF	TGCAGCGTTGAAATACCGAGACGACAGGGAGGCGAGCAGTACTTC
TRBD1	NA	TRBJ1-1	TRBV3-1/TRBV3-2	CASSQSPTGGSTEAFF	TGTGCCAGCAGCCAATCCCCGACAGGGGGCTCGACTGAAGCTTTCTTT
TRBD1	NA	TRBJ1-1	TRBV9	CASSVRDSGNTEAFF	TGTGCCAGCAGCGTAAGGGACAGCGGGAACACTGAAGCTTTCTTT
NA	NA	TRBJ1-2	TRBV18	CASSPPLAGNYGYTF	TGTGCCAGCTCACCACCGTTAGCAGGGAACTATGGCTACACCTTC
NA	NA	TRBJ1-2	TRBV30	CAWSVGSYNYGYTF	TGTGCCTGGAGTGTTGGCAGTTATAACTATGGCTACACCTTC
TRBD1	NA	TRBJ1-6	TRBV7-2	CASTLGTETITLHF	TGTGCCAGCACCTTGGGGACAGAGACTATCACCCTCCACTTT
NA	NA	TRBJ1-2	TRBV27	CASSPLPRDYVNGYTF	TGTGCCAGCAGCCCCCTTCCCCGGGACTATGTGAATGGCTACACCTTC
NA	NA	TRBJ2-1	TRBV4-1	CASSQASRDKQFF	TGCGCCAGCAGCCAAGCATCGAGGGATAAACAGTTCTTC
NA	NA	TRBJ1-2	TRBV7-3	CASSSPGEGGYGYTF	TGTGCCAGCAGCTCCCCCGGAGAAGGGGGCTATGGCTACACCTTC
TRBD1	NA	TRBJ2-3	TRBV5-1	CASSLGGTGSTDTQYF	TGCGCCAGCAGCTTGGGGGGGACAGGGAGCACAGATACGCAGTATTTT
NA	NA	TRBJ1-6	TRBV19	CASSIQGRGAYNSPLHF	TGTGCCAGTAGTATTCAAGGTCGAGGAGCTTATAATTCACCCCTCCACTTT
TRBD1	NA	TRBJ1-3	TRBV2	CASSEGVGQGTGNTIYF	TGTGCCAGCAGTGAAGGGGTCGGACAGGGTACCGGAAACACCATATATTTT